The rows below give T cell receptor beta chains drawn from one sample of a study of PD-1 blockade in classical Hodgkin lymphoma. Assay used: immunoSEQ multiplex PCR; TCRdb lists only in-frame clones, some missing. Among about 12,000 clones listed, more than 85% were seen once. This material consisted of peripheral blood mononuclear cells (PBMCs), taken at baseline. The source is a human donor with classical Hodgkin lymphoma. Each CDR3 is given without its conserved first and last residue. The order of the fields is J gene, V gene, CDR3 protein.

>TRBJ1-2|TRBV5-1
ASSLVVQGASGYT
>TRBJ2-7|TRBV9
ASSARDRRYEQY
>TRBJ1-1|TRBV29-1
SVPGPGAF
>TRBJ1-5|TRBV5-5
ASSLASGQISNQPQH
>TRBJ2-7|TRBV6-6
ASSYSSEQY
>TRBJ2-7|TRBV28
ASSPPGQGANEQY
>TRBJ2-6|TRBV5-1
ASSLVPGANVLT
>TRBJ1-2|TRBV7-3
ASSLRGQGAEGYT
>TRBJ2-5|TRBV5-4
ASSFEQQETQY
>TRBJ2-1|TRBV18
ASSRQGWNEQF
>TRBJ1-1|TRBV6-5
ASTRDGARGTEAF
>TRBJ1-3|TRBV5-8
ASSPGGGLSGDTIY
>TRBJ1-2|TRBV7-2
ASSLVDSPNYGYT
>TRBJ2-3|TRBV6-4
ASSDGGGGTDTQY
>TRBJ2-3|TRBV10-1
ASSESGLRGYTDTQY
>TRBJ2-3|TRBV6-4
ASSEGQGGDTQY
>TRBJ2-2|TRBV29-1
SVEGTGETGELF
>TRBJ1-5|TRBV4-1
ASSQVLQGIGNQPQH
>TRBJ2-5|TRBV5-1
ASSLAQRGSEIETQY
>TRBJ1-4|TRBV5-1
ASSFTGQKIEKLF
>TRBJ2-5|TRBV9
ASSEGQGDQETQY
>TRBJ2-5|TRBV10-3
AISEGGRVQETQY
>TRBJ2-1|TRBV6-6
ASNEDASYNEQF
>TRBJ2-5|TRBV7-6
ASSADNTALETQY
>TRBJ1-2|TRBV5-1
ASSLEGLSGGYT
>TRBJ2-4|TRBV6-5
ASSSGTKWDIQY
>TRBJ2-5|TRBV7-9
ASSSSGGETQY
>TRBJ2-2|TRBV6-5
ASRTRTNTGELF
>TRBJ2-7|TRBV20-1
SAGRDFEQY
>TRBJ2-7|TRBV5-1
ASSLLSGYEQY
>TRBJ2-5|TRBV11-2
ASSPPGLETQY
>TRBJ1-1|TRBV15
ATSGNEENTEAF
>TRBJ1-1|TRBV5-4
ASSKTGGEAF
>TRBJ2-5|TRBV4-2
ASSLKGGTSGGETQY
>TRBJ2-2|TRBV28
ASSLPYEGRNTGELF
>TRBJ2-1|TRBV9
ASSVGQRTSSYNEQF
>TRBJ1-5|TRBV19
ASSKPTGYSNQPQH
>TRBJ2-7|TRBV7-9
ASSLDGGFYEQY
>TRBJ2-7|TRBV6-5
ASSLYQGAYEQY
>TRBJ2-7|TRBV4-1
ASSQVSSPGMYEQY
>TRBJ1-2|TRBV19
ASSPSTVNYGYT
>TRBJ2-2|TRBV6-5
ASSGGSHTGELF
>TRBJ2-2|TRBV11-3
ASSLRPNTGELF
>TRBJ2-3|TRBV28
ASLQSTDTQY
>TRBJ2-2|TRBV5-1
ASSQSGGPNTGELF
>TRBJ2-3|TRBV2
ASSSEASSDTQY
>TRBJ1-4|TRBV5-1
ASSFLSGTGNEKLF
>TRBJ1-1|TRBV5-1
ASSLYAGDPGTEAF
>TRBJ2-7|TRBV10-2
ASNPGLAVAYEQY
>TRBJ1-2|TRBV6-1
ASSGEGPWWGYT
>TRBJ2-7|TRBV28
ASSLSGTGGSYEQY
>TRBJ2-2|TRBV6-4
ASSEEGSNTGELF
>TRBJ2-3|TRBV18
ASSPLGTAPTDTQY
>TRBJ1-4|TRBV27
ASSFQGLNEKLF
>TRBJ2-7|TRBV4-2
ASSQETSGGLSYEQY
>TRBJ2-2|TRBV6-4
ASSDSSGSTGELF
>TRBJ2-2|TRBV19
ASSPPWRGGQVGTGELF
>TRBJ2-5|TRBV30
AWRRGRLQETQY
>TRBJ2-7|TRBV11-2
ASSFGLRRNEQY
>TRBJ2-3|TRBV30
AWSVTAGVSDTQY